The 5 T cell receptor beta chains presented below share a single source sample, sequenced in a study of T-cell reconstitution after alpha-beta-depleted transplantation in children. Preparation of the TCRbeta library was carried out with unique molecular identifiers. TCRdb re-called the PCR reads with MiXCR, one entry per CDR3 protein. The repertoire holds about 22,000 distinct CDR3 sequences, with under 13% as singletons. The input for sequencing was PBMCs from the stem cell graft donor, taken from the stem cell graft. The receptors were gathered from a human donor who donated a stem cell graft to a child with chronic granulomatous disease.

This clonotype was seen ten or more times. This chain uses TRBV7-9 with TRBJ2-7, with 11 nucleotides matching TRBD1. CDR1 and CDR2 (germline): SEHNR, FQNEAQ (reference sequence). The junction had 13 bases not matched to a gene; V was cut back by 4 bases and J by 5 bases. This CDR3 spans 17 amino acids. The CDR3 region is CASSYWTGGSRLNEQYF. The CDR3 nucleotides read TGTGCCAGCAGCTACTGGACAGGGGGCTCTCGCCTGAACGAGCAGTACTTC.

This clonotype was found many times. V and J are TRBV10-3 and TRBJ2-3; D not resolved. The CDR3 length is 15 residues. The germline CDR1 and CDR2 sequences are ENHRY and SYGVKD. Trimming removed 5 bases at V and 6 bases at J, with 18 bases between. CDR3 in amino acids: CAISLPASYGDTQYF. CDR3 DNA: TGTGCCATCAGTCTGCCGGCCTCCTACGGGGATACGCAGTATTTT.

In this sample, this clonotype turned up many times. V usage is TRBV20-1 and J usage is TRBJ2-3; D is ambiguous. Trimming took 6 bases from V and 2 from J, leaving 15 bases between them. The CDR3 has 14 residues. Looked up from germline, CDR1 is DFQATT and CDR2 is SNEGSKA (reference sequence). The CDR3 sequence: CSAELDGDTDTQYF. The DNA for the CDR3 is TGCAGTGCCGAACTGGACGGCGACACAGATACGCAGTATTTT.

Within the sample, this clonotype is medium-sized. The chain couples TRBV20-1 to TRBJ1-3; D not resolved. Trimming removed 3 bases at V and 4 bases at J, with 10 bases between. Germline V gene lookup returns CDR1 DFQATT and CDR2 SNEGSKA (reference sequence). The CDR3 is made up of 13 amino acids. The CDR3 sequence is CSASPGFGNTIYF. The CDR3 DNA reads as TGCAGTGCTAGTCCCGGGTTCGGAAACACCATATATTTT.

This clonotype was seen many times. The chain couples TRBV27 to TRBJ2-6; unclear D gene. Trimming removed 5 bases at V and 0 bases at J, with 5 bases between. The CDR3 loop spans 14 amino acids. Germline lookup yields CDR1 MNHEY and CDR2 SMNVEV (reference sequence). CDR3 sequence: CASSTNSGANVLTF. CDR3 coding DNA: TGTGCCAGCAGTACCAACTCTGGGGCCAACGTCCTGACTTTC.